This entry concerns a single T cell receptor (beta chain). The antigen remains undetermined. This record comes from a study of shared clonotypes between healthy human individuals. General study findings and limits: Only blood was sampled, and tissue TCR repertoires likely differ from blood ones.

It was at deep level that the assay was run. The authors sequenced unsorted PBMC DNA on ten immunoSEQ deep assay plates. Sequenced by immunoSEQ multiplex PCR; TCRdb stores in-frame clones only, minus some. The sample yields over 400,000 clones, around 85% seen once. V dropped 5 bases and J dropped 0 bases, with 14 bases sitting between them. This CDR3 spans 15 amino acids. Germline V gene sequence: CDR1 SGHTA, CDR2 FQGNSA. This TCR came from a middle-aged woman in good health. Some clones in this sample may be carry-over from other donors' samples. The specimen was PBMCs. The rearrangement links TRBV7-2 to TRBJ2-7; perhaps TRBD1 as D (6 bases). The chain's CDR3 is CASSPPRGISYEQYF. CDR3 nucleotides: TGTGCCAGCAGCCCCCCGAGGGGGATCTCCTACGAGCAGTACTTC.